The sequence of this TCR beta chain was determined in a study of OX40 agonist ivuxolimab in advanced cancers. Study-level background: Ivuxolimab, which targeted the costimulatory receptor OX40 (CD134), was an agonistic, fully human IgG2 monoclonal antibody. Intravenous ivuxolimab was administered to patients every 2 weeks at six dose levels: 0.01, 0.1, 0.3, 1.5, 3 and 10 mg/kg. Of the 52 patients in dose escalation, 19 had hepatocellular carcinoma, some 15 had melanoma, 9 had renal cell carcinoma and 9 had head and neck cancer. In the dose-escalation cohort, 70% to 85% of patients were male, and the mean age was approximately 60 years, with a range of about 23 to 85. Prior anti-PD-1, anti-PD-L1 or anti-CTLA-4 therapy was permitted, and approximately 40% of dose-escalation patients had received checkpoint inhibitors. Partial responses occurred in three dose-escalation patients, of whom one had hepatocellular carcinoma and two had cutaneous melanoma. Peripheral TCRbeta sequencing was intended to test whether TCR sequence diversity was altered and clonal T-cell expansion was caused by ivuxolimab. The paper covers the monotherapy dose-escalation part of the phase I ivuxolimab trial, which included N ≈ 50 patients. General conclusions and limits of the study: At doses from 0.1 to 3.0 mg/kg, clonal expansion was seen in both CD4+ and CD8+ blood T cells between baseline and week 6. After ivuxolimab, expanded clones were on average more numerous among CD8+ T cells than among CD4+ T cells. In the 0.1-3.0 mg/kg groups, partial responders had among the lowest normalized peripheral clonal expansion, particularly in CD8+ T cells. Antigen specificity was not determined for the clonally expanded peripheral T cells. Low levels of normalized T-cell clonal expansion were also seen in some patients who did not respond.

For sequencing of the TCRbeta CDR3 region, genomic DNA was extracted from the sorted cells. The immunoSEQ Assay was used to sequence the TCRbeta CDR3 regions. TCRdb took this table from immuneACCESS and kept in-frame rearrangements with V and J called. Such tables lack part of the clones; where checked against another copy, unresolved V genes explain under half of the gap, and the rest is unexplained. This sample lists around 76,000 clones; around 87% were detected once. The top ten clonotypes cover approximately 0.5% of the sample. The trial excluded patients who had a history of autoimmune disease or who were on systemic immunosuppression. In every dose cohort, peripheral blood was drawn for TCR sequencing at baseline, cycle 4 day 1, and cycle 7 day 1. Samples came from an open-label, multicenter, first-in-human phase I dose-escalation trial of ivuxolimab. Adults with locally advanced or metastatic melanoma, renal cell, hepatocellular, or head and neck squamous cell carcinoma were enrolled in the trial. Before TCR sequencing, CD4+ T cells and CD8+ T cells from peripheral blood were sorted into separate populations.

The CDR1 and CDR2 encoded by the germline V gene are SNHLY and FYNNEI. Inclusive of the bounding cysteine and phenylalanine, the CDR3 is 15 residues long. The kept DNA is CDR3 alone, 45 bases in frame from the first base. V sheds 7 bases and J sheds 4 bases, leaving 16 bases between their ends. Comment on this clone: What this receptor recognizes is not known. No base quality values were provided; no much bigger clone lies one nucleotide off.

This material consisted of CD4+ or CD8+ T cells sorted from blood, taken in a trial of the OX40 agonist ivuxolimab. The clonotype was recovered from an adult with an advanced solid tumor such as melanoma, head and neck, liver or kidney cancer. The chain links TRBV2 with TRBJ1-4; the D segment cannot be called with confidence. The bases are TGTGCCAGCAAATCCTCGGGAGGAGATAATGAAAAACTGTTTTTT. It translates to CASKSSGGDNEKLFF. The CDR3 plus the reference TRBV2 and TRBJ1-4 genes for the other parts give the full variable domain: EPEVTQTPSHQVTQMGQEVILRCVPISNHLYFYWYRQILGQKVEFLVSFYNNEISEKSEIFDDQFSVERPDGSNFTLKIRSTKLEDSAMYFCASKSSGGDNEKLFFGSGTQLSVL.